The 28 T cell receptor beta chains below were found in one sample sequenced in a study of T-cell memory formation after mild COVID-19. TCRdb re-analysed the 5' RACE reads in MiXCR, keeping a single row per CDR3 protein. The top ten clones hold about an eighth of a sample with approximately 410,000 distinct CDR3 sequences, 23% of them seen once. The sample taken for sequencing was PBMCs or a T cell subset sorted from them (not recorded which). Receptor source: an adult woman who had mild COVID-19 (a few samples of this study predate the infection). Cell type and time point are not known.

V usage is TRBV25-1 and J usage is TRBJ1-2, with D possibly TRBD1 on 6 matching bases. Germline CDR1 MGHDK, CDR2 SYGVNS. CDR3 length: 16 amino acids. Trimming left V 3 bases short and J 4 bases short, with 18 bases between. The CDR3 DNA reads TGTGCCAGCAGTGATGGGGCTGGGGGCTGGAGCTATGGCTACACCTTC. Residues: CASSDGAGGWSYGYTF.

In its sample, this clonotype was seen once. The rearrangement joins TRBV29-1 to TRBJ2-3, with TRBD1 identical over 7 bases. CDR1 is SQVTM, CDR2 ANQGSEA, per germline. CDR3 length equals 14 residues. V trimming: 2 bases; J trimming: 2 bases; junction bases outside the gene matches: 4. CDR3 sequence reads: CSVELQGSTDTQYF. The DNA for the CDR3 is TGCAGCGTTGAACTACAGGGGTCCACAGATACGCAGTATTTT.

This sequence joins TRBV12-3 or TRBV12-4 and TRBJ2-7, with TRBD2 matching 13 bases. This CDR3 region has 14 residues. The trim removed 4 bases at V and 4 bases at J, leaving 1 base unmatched. In nucleotides, the CDR3 is TGTGCCAGCAGTTCGACTAGCGGGAGGTACGAGCAGTACTTC. Amino acid sequence: CASSSTSGRYEQYF.

In this sample, this clonotype turned up many times. The chain combines TRBV2 with TRBJ2-3; 10 bases are a match to TRBD2. Trimming at V came to 5 bases and at J to 4 bases, leaving 9 bases not matched to a gene. CDR1 is SNHLY, CDR2 FYNNEI, per germline. The CDR3 length is 16 residues. Written as DNA, the CDR3 is TGTGCCAGCAGTAGTCGTCTAGCGGGGGTCGCAGATACGCAGTATTTT. As protein: CASSSRLAGVADTQYF.

This clonotype was detected only a few times. The genes are TRBV6-1 and TRBJ2-1; 10 positions match TRBD2. Germline V gives CDR1 MNHNS, CDR2 SASEGT. This CDR3 contains 15 residues. V trimming: 5 bases; J trimming: 6 bases; junction bases outside the gene matches: 7. The CDR3 spells CASSTGTSESNEQFF. Here the CDR3 DNA reads TGTGCCAGCAGTACCGGGACTAGCGAAAGCAATGAGCAGTTCTTC.

In this sample, this clonotype turned up a few times. The chain is built from TRBV7-2 and TRBJ2-2, with 7 bases identical to TRBD2. Trimming took 2 bases from V and 4 from J; bases not matched to a gene: 4. CDR3 length: 15 amino acids. Germline values: CDR1 SGHTA, CDR2 FQGNSA. The CDR3 DNA is TGTGCCAGCAGCTTAAGACTAGCCTTCACCGGGGAGCTGTTTTTT. It specifies CASSLRLAFTGELFF.

In its sample, this clonotype was seen a few times. The V and J genes are TRBV12-3 or TRBV12-4 and TRBJ2-5; possible D gene TRBD2, 5 bases. The length of the CDR3 is 13 residues. V lost 2 bases and J 7 bases, leaving 11 bases between the germline ends. CDR3 bases: TGTGCCAGCAGTTTATATCCTGAGGGGACCCAGTACTTC. This gives the protein CASSLYPEGTQYF.

The V gene is TRBV20-1, the J gene TRBJ2-7; 11 bases agree with TRBD2. Germline-derived CDR1 and CDR2 are DFQATT and SNEGSKA (reference sequence). The CDR3 runs to 14 residues. V was pared by 5 bases and J by 3 bases, with 6 bases of the junction left unmatched. CDR3 protein: CSAFTSGGYYEQYF. The DNA for the CDR3 is TGCAGTGCTTTTACTAGCGGGGGATACTACGAGCAGTACTTC.

This clonotype was counted between two and nine times. The chain couples TRBV12-3 or TRBV12-4 to TRBJ2-7, with 7 bases lining up with TRBD1. Trimming removed 6 bases from V and 7 bases from J; junction bases left unmatched: 12. The CDR3 has 14 residues. This CDR3 is CASRRTGDVGEQYF. The DNA for the CDR3 is TGTGCCAGCAGGCGGACAGGTGACGTGGGGGAGCAGTACTTC.

DNA of the CDR3: TGCAGTGCTAGACTAGACGGTGTGGGCTACAATGAGCAGTTCTTC. Protein sequence: CSARLDGVGYNEQFF. The J gene is TRBJ2-1, the V gene TRBV20-1; D unresolved. The V and J ends lost 2 bases and 3 bases respectively, with 14 bases between them. The CDR3 length is 15 residues. Germline V gene sequence: CDR1 DFQATT, CDR2 SNEGSKA (reference sequence).

This clonotype was observed a few times. This rearrangement joins TRBV6-2 or TRBV6-3 to TRBJ2-3, with TRBD2 matching 8 bases. Germline assignment: CDR1 MNHEY and CDR2 SVGEGT. V lost 2 bases, J lost 4 bases, and 11 bases stayed unmatched. This CDR3 has 17 residues. The CDR3 loop is CASSYISGTRGSDTQYF. CDR3 in DNA: TGTGCCAGCAGTTACATCTCCGGGACTAGAGGATCAGATACGCAGTATTTT.

J is TRBJ2-1 and V is TRBV6-2 or TRBV6-3; D possibly corresponds to TRBD2 (5 bases). Germline CDR1 MNHEY, CDR2 SVGEGT. Deletions cut 4 bases from V and 0 bases from J, with 10 bases between. This CDR3 spans 15 amino acids. The CDR3 DNA is TGTGCCAGCAGTTTCCTCCGGGGCTCCTACAATGAGCAGTTCTTC. It yields the protein CASSFLRGSYNEQFF.

This rearrangement joins TRBV7-2 to TRBJ2-3; possible D gene TRBD1, 6 bases. The CDR3 is made up of 15 amino acids. Germline V CDR1 and CDR2: SGHTA, FQGNSA. V was pared by 2 bases and J by 2 bases, with 11 bases between. The CDR3 nucleotides are TGTGCCAGCAGCTTAAGTCAGGGGCCCACAGATACGCAGTATTTT. Its protein product is CASSLSQGPTDTQYF. Variable domain in full (rest from reference TRBV7-2 and TRBJ2-3): GAGVSQSPSNKVTEKGKDVELRCDPISGHTALYWYRQSLGQGLEFLIYFQGNSAPDKSGLPSDRFSAERTGGSVSTLTIQRTQQEDSAVYLCASSLSQGPTDTQYFGPGTRLTVL.

This clonotype was seen a handful of times. The chain joins TRBV11-3 to TRBJ2-6; D unresolved. Looked up from germline, CDR1 is SGHNT and CDR2 is YENEEA. The CDR3 has 15 residues. V dropped 5 bases and J dropped 1 base, with 9 bases sitting between them. The CDR3: CASSIGPSGANVLTF. In nucleotides, the CDR3 is TGTGCCAGCAGCATAGGGCCTTCTGGGGCCAACGTCCTGACTTTC.

This clonotype was observed a handful of times. The chain joins TRBV29-1 to TRBJ2-7; 11 bases align to TRBD2. The germline V gene encodes CDR1 SQVTM and CDR2 ANQGSEA. V dropped 1 base and J dropped 3; count of bases not matched to a gene: 2. The CDR3 sequence is 14 residues long. The CDR3 sequence: CSVEAGLAGYEQYF. CDR3 sequence (DNA): TGCAGCGTTGAAGCAGGACTAGCGGGCTACGAGCAGTACTTC.

This clonotype was detected a few times. The J gene is TRBJ1-2, the V gene TRBV6-5, with 9 bases fitting TRBD1. Germline-derived CDR1 and CDR2 are MNHEY and SVGAGI. The CDR3 loop spans 14 amino acids. J was trimmed by 2 bases and V by 2 bases; bases with no gene match: 0. CDR3 coding DNA: TGTGCCAGCAGTTACGGACAGGGGAACTATGGCTACACCTTC. It encodes CASSYGQGNYGYTF.

V is TRBV29-1 and J is TRBJ2-7; TRBD1 matches at 8 bases. The CDR3 loop spans 13 amino acids. The trim removed 3 bases at V and 5 bases at J, leaving 6 bases unmatched. In germline, CDR1 is SQVTM, CDR2 ANQGSEA. The CDR3 loop reads CSVDSGGLHEQYF. As DNA, the CDR3 is TGCAGCGTTGATTCAGGGGGCCTCCACGAGCAGTACTTC.

The chain recombines TRBV7-9 with TRBJ2-3, with D possibly matching TRBD2 (5 bases). Germline lookup yields CDR1 SEHNR and CDR2 FQNEAQ (reference sequence). The CDR3 contains 15 residues. The V end was cut by 1 base, the J end by 5 bases, with 13 bases between. The CDR3, as DNA: TGTGCCAGCAGCTTAGAGGCGGGCCGGGGAGATACGCAGTATTTT. Protein: CASSLEAGRGDTQYF.

The V and J genes are TRBV7-9 and TRBJ2-1; 9 bases map to TRBD2. V gave up 5 bases and J gave up 2 bases; unmatched junction bases: 7. From germline, CDR1 is SEHNR and CDR2 FQNEAQ (reference sequence). CDR3 length equals 16 residues. The CDR3 reads CASSPVAGAPYNEQFF. As DNA, the CDR3 is TGTGCCAGCAGCCCAGTAGCGGGGGCCCCCTACAATGAGCAGTTCTTC. Combining the CDR3 with reference TRBV7-9 and TRBJ2-1 gives the whole variable domain DTGVSQNPRHKITKRGQNVTFRCDPISEHNRLYWYRQTLGQGPEFLTYFQNEAQLEKSRLLSDRFSAERPKGSFSTLEIQRTEQGDSAMYLCASSPVAGAPYNEQFFGPGTRLTVL.

The V call is TRBV5-1, the J call TRBJ2-2; 7 bases agree with TRBD1. This CDR3 comprises 15 residues. Trimming at V came to 3 bases and at J to 7 bases, leaving 9 bases not matched to a gene. CDR1 SGHRS and CDR2 YFSETQ come from the germline V gene. CDR3 loop: CASSSEHRGGGELFF. CDR3 nucleotide sequence: TGCGCCAGCAGCTCGGAACACAGGGGTGGCGGGGAGCTGTTTTTT.

The J gene is TRBJ2-1, the V gene TRBV5-1; D is perhaps TRBD2 (6 bases). The CDR3 length is 14 residues. Trimming cost V 0 bases and J 6 bases, with 10 bases left between them. From germline, CDR1 is SGHRS and CDR2 YFSETQ. CDR3 region: CASSLERSGNEQFF. DNA for the CDR3: TGCGCCAGCAGCTTGGAGCGTAGCGGCAATGAGCAGTTCTTC.

The chain carries TRBV29-1 and TRBJ2-1; 9 bases fit TRBD1. CDR1 is SQVTM and CDR2 is ANQGSEA in the germline V gene. V shed 8 bases and J 6 bases; nucleotides not matched to a gene: 5. The CDR3 is 12 amino acids. DNA of the CDR3: TGCAGCTTACGGACAGGGGTCAATGAGCAGTTCTTC. Translation gives CSLRTGVNEQFF.

V gene TRBV29-1 combines with J gene TRBJ2-3, with a weak D call TRBD1 (6 bases). The CDR3 consists of 15 residues. Trimming removed 6 bases at V and 4 bases at J, with 20 bases between. Germline values: CDR1 SQVTM, CDR2 ANQGSEA. CDR3 coding DNA: TGCAGCGTGCTCAGGGGAACCACTTTCGCAGATACGCAGTATTTT. This sequence encodes CSVLRGTTFADTQYF.

In this sample, this clonotype turned up many times. The V and J genes are TRBV11-2 and TRBJ2-1; 9 nucleotides line up with TRBD1. The germline CDR1 and CDR2 sequences are SGHAT and FQNNGV. The length of the CDR3 is 16 residues. V lost 5 bases to trimming and J lost 7 bases; unmatched junction nucleotides: 12. CDR3 loop: CASSAWGTGFENEQFF. Written as DNA, the CDR3 is TGTGCCAGCAGCGCGTGGGGGACAGGGTTTGAGAATGAGCAGTTCTTC.

The chain is built from TRBV29-1 and TRBJ2-4; TRBD2 matches at 8 bases. In germline, CDR1 is SQVTM, CDR2 ANQGSEA. This CDR3 has 11 amino acids. V shed 3 bases, J shed 8 bases, and the junction held 0 bases outside the gene matches. This CDR3 is CSVDSGDIQYF. DNA of the CDR3: TGCAGCGTTGATAGCGGGGACATTCAGTACTTC.

This chain joins TRBV29-1 and TRBJ2-1; 8 bases are shared with TRBD2. CDR1 is SQVTM and CDR2 is ANQGSEA in the germline V gene. CDR3 size: 14 residues. Losses at the gene ends were 7 bases for V and 0 bases for J; bases not matched to a gene: 5. The CDR3 DNA sequence: TGCAGCGCGGGGGGGCGCAGCTCCTACAATGAGCAGTTCTTC. This translates into CSAGGRSSYNEQFF.

In this sample, this clonotype turned up many times. The chain employs TRBV24-1 and TRBJ2-5, with 11 positions matching TRBD2. Per the germline V gene, CDR1 is KGHDR and CDR2 is SFDVKD. V gave up 4 bases and J gave up 5 bases; unmatched junction bases: 5. CDR3 length: 15 amino acids. CDR3 sequence: CATSEIAGGPETQYF. The CDR3 region has the DNA TGTGCCACCAGTGAAATAGCGGGAGGGCCGGAGACCCAGTACTTC.

The V call is TRBV5-1, the J call TRBJ2-7; 10 bases agree with TRBD1. V was clipped by 0 bases and J by 3 bases; unmatched bases: 3. The germline V gene encodes CDR1 SGHRS and CDR2 YFSETQ. This CDR3 is 15 amino acids long. The CDR3: CASSLAGTGVYEQYF. The DNA of the CDR3 is TGCGCCAGCAGCTTGGCCGGGACAGGGGTCTACGAGCAGTACTTC. The variable domain in full, with the rest retrieved from reference TRBV5-1 and TRBJ2-7, is KAGVTQTPRYLIKTRGQQVTLSCSPISGHRSVSWYQQTPGQGLQFLFEYFSETQRNKGNFPGRFSGRQFSNSRSEMNVSTLELGDSALYLCASSLAGTGVYEQYFGPGTRLTVT.